This T cell receptor beta chain appears in the sequencing data of a study of early T cells in non-severe SARS-CoV-2 infection (dated by TCRdb to about 2021). Turning to the overall study: Because TCR sequencing was done on bulk RNA from unsorted whole blood, the alpha and beta chains could not be paired. General findings and caveats noted by the study authors: VDJdb matching was skewed toward anti-spike CD8 responses, so virus-specific expansions were likely underestimated and private and CD4 specificities were missed.

This was a case-control study nested in a cohort of healthcare workers in London, UK, who had nasopharyngeal swab PCR tests and blood samples taken every week. Healthcare workers were enrolled in the week of the UK lockdown, from 23 to 31 March 2020, and were followed every week for up to roughly 15 weeks. The germline V gene sets CDR1 to LGHNT and CDR2 to FRNRAP. V loses 7 bases of germline sequence and J loses 4 bases, and the interval between the two ends is 10 bases. The cysteine opens and the phenylalanine closes a CDR3 of 12 amino acids. The DNA shown is the 36-base CDR3, in frame from base 1. The receptor library was made with 5' RACE. Sequencer: NextSeq 500. To correct for sequencing error and PCR bias, the TCR library protocol tagged individual cDNA molecules with unique molecular identifiers. Both TCR alpha and beta chains were sequenced, and tight co-correlation was observed between alpha and beta sequence abundances in each sample. The authors' analysis ran thus. Decombinator V4 was used to annotate TCR sequences for V gene, J gene and CDR3. TCRs were defined as expanded if a significant change between any two time points was detected under a Poisson model with p below 0.0001. TCR abundances were normalised to the total number of TCRs sequenced per sample and expressed as counts per million. MAIT TCRs were defined by TRAV1-2 paired with TRAJ12, TRAJ20 or TRAJ33, and iNKT TCRs by TRAV10 paired with TRAJ18. VDJdb, accessed 1 November 2021, was searched for CMV, EBV and SARS-CoV-2 annotated TCRs, with TCRs annotated for multiple antigens excluded. TCRdb reran the public reads through fastp at Q25 and MiXCR, keeping productive beta chains. Here each entry gathers all rows of one CDR3 protein and keeps the most common genes and DNA. These V and J calls derive from TCRdb rather than the authors' analysis. The table for this sample lists 62,000 or so distinct CDR3 sequences; roughly 8.8% of them were counted only once. The ten largest clonotypes hold 1.2% of the sample.

About this clonotype itself: There is no known antigen for this receptor. Per-nucleotide qualities are absent, and no much larger clonotype sits a single base away.

Recombination linked TRBV12-5 to TRBJ1-2; the D gene cannot be named for sure. This clonotype was sampled from an adult who was a healthcare worker with PCR-confirmed SARS-CoV-2 infection or an uninfected control (not recorded which). The sample taken for sequencing was whole blood. The CDR3 is CASASFSYGYTF. Here is the DNA: TGTGCTAGTGCCTCTTTTTCCTATGGCTACACCTTC.